The 22 T cell receptor beta chains below come from one sample, sequenced in a study of blood T cells in healthy people across ages. The authors ran a second PCR of about 6 to 11 cycles using a sample-barcoded 5' primer and a J-beta primer mix. Each CDR3 protein is one row after TCRdb ran MiXCR on the 5' RACE reads. The sample records about 400,000 distinct CDR3 sequences, roughly half being singletons. Sample: blood. The source is a man aged 60 to 75 in good health.

The chain carries TRBV7-3 and TRBJ2-7, with TRBD1 matching over 10 bases. The CDR3 runs to 14 residues. V gave up 5 bases and J gave up 6 bases; unmatched junction bases: 7. The germline V gene encodes CDR1 SGHTA and CDR2 FQGTGA. CDR3 in DNA: TGTGCCAGCAGCCCCGACAGGGGGCTCGGCGAGCAGTACTTC. This translates into CASSPDRGLGEQYF.

The chain uses TRBV7-2 and TRBJ1-4, with TRBD1 identical over 7 bases. V trimming: 5 bases; J trimming: 0 bases; junction bases outside the gene matches: 3. Germline CDR1 reads SGHTA; CDR2 reads FQGNSA. The CDR3 extends over 15 amino acids. Here the CDR3 DNA reads TGTGCCAGCAGCGGGGACAGTACAACTAATGAAAAACTGTTTTTT. The encoded protein is CASSGDSTTNEKLFF.

This clonotype was recorded only once. The chain couples TRBV6-6 to TRBJ2-5, with a tentative D call TRBD2 (6 bases). The tail of the sequence fits TRBJ2-7 better, so the J call may be wrong. Germline CDR1 is MNHNY and CDR2 is SVGAGI (reference sequence). The CDR3 totals 15 residues. The CDR3 DNA follows: TGTGCCAGCAGTATGGCCGGGACTCGGTTCTACGAGCAGTACTTC. Protein: CASSMAGTRFYEQYF.

The chain combines TRBV5-5 with TRBJ2-1; TRBD2 matches 14 bases. The J call is uncertain, as TRBJ2-7 better fits the DNA end. Germline CDR1 SGHKS, CDR2 YYEKEE (reference sequence). This CDR3 comprises 19 residues. The CDR3 DNA follows: TGTGCCAGCAGCCTTCCGAGACTAGCGGGAGGGAGGCCCTACAATGAGCAGTACTTC. Its translation is CASSLPRLAGGRPYNEQYF.

V usage is TRBV28 and J usage is TRBJ1-2; no clear D. In germline, CDR1 is MDHEN, CDR2 SYDVKM. Trimming shortened V by 7 bases and J by 4 bases, and 19 bases separated the two germline ends. CDR3 length: 15 residues. The chain's CDR3 is CASTQEVGFGYGYTF. The CDR3 DNA follows: TGTGCCAGCACCCAAGAAGTGGGGTTCGGCTATGGCTACACCTTC.

This clonotype was recorded only once. The chain carries TRBV7-2 and TRBJ2-3, with no clear D. This CDR3 is built from 14 residues. Trimming removed 3 bases at V and 6 bases at J, with 13 bases between. Germline V gene lookup returns CDR1 SGHTA and CDR2 FQGNSA. DNA of the CDR3: TGTGCCAGCAGCTTGGGTGGGGTATTGGATACGCAGTATTTT. This gives the protein CASSLGGVLDTQYF.

As concerns this clonotype: This may come from a read error, since a much larger clone is one base off. This rearrangement joins TRBV7-6 to TRBJ2-5; 8 bases fit TRBD1. Germline V gene data show CDR1 as SGHVS and CDR2 as FNYEAQ. This CDR3 region has 15 residues. CDR3 nucleotide sequence: TGTACCAGCAGGGATCCAGGGGGCGCGGGAGAGACCCAGTACTTC. Translating gives CTSRDPGGAGETQYF. The full variable domain, its missing parts supplied by reference TRBV7-6 and TRBJ2-5, is GAGVSQSPRYKVTKRGQDVALRCDPISGHVSLYWYRQALGQGPEFLTYFNYEAQQDKSGLPNDRFSAERPEGSISTLTIQRTEQRDSAMYRCTSRDPGGAGETQYFGPGTRLLVL.

This clonotype was counted a few times. The chain recombines TRBV7-3 with TRBJ2-1; no definite D call. V was pared by 2 bases and J by 5 bases, with 13 bases between. Germline loops: CDR1 SGHTA, CDR2 FQGTGA. This CDR3 has 15 amino acids. CDR3 amino acids: CASSLLSRLNNEQFF. The CDR3 nucleotides read TGTGCCAGCAGCTTATTGAGCAGACTGAACAATGAGCAGTTCTTC.

This clonotype was seen a handful of times. The chain couples TRBV9 to TRBJ1-6; D unclear. Germline V gives CDR1 SGDLS, CDR2 YYNGEE. The CDR3 has 12 amino acids. V was pared by 0 bases and J by 10 bases, with 5 bases between. The CDR3 sequence: CASSVVGSPLHF. In DNA form, the CDR3 reads TGTGCCAGCAGCGTAGTTGGCTCACCCCTCCACTTT.

This clonotype was seen more than once but under ten times. The chain carries TRBV6-6 and TRBJ2-2; 7 nucleotides agree with TRBD2. Germline CDR1 MNHNY, CDR2 SVGAGI (reference sequence). V was clipped by 7 bases and J by 1 base; unmatched bases: 9. The CDR3 has 16 amino acids. The DNA for the CDR3 is TGTGCCAGCACCAACGGGGGGAGGGGGAACACCGGGGAGCTGTTTTTT. Its protein product is CASTNGGRGNTGELFF.

This clonotype was recorded a few times. The V and J genes are TRBV29-1 and TRBJ2-2; 9 bases align to TRBD1. Germline V lookup: CDR1 SQVTM, CDR2 ANQGSEA. The CDR3 covers 16 residues. V shed 7 bases and J 0 bases; nucleotides not matched to a gene: 9. The CDR3 here is CSASSGTGTNTGELFF. The CDR3 DNA reads TGCAGCGCTAGTTCTGGGACAGGGACGAACACCGGGGAGCTGTTTTTT.

This clonotype showed up just a few times. The chain uses TRBV5-5 and TRBJ2-3; 11 bases match TRBD2. V gave up 2 bases and J gave up 6 bases; unmatched junction bases: 11. The V gene's germline CDR1 is SGHKS and CDR2 YYEKEE (reference sequence). CDR3 length equals 17 residues. Written as DNA, the CDR3 is TGTGCCAGCAGCTTTTCTAGCGGGGGGTCCAGGCGTGATACGCAGTATTTT. The encoded protein is CASSFSSGGSRRDTQYF.

The V and J genes are TRBV6-5 and TRBJ2-3; D assignment may be TRBD1 or TRBD2 (5 bases each). The CDR3 extends over 14 amino acids. Germline V gene sequence: CDR1 MNHEY, CDR2 SVGAGI. The V and J ends lost 4 bases and 5 bases respectively, with 13 bases between them. The CDR3 DNA follows: TGTGCCAGCAGTTGGGGACGTATAGGAGATACGCAGTATTTT. Amino acid sequence: CASSWGRIGDTQYF.

This clonotype was detected only once. V and J are TRBV7-3 and TRBJ2-1; possibly TRBD1 or TRBD2 for D (5 bases each). TRBJ2-7 explains the end of the DNA better; the J call may be wrong. The CDR3 totals 15 residues. Germline CDR1 SGHTA, CDR2 FQGTGA. CDR3 amino acids: CASSRTGGSYNEQYF. CDR3 coding DNA: TGTGCCAGCAGCCGAACAGGAGGCTCCTACAATGAGCAGTACTTC.

The genes are TRBV4-3 and TRBJ2-1; 7 bases match TRBD2. Trimming took 0 bases from V and 9 from J; bases not matched to a gene: 11. CDR3 length: 16 residues. Germline V CDR1 and CDR2: LGHNA, YSLEER. The CDR3 is CASSQEMGGPRVEQFF. The CDR3 nucleotides read TGCGCCAGCAGCCAAGAAATGGGAGGGCCTAGGGTTGAGCAGTTCTTC.

The V and J genes are TRBV13 and TRBJ1-2; D gene unclear. The CDR3 loop spans 13 amino acids. In germline, CDR1 is PRHDT, CDR2 FYEKMQ (reference sequence). Deletions cut 3 bases from V and 1 base from J, with 6 bases between. The CDR3 nucleotides read TGTGCCAGCAGCTTTCAGGTTAACTATGGCTACACCTTC. Translated: CASSFQVNYGYTF.

As for this clonotype: This may come from a read error, since a much larger clone is one base off. The chain joins TRBV6-6 to TRBJ2-3; either TRBD1 or TRBD2 may supply D (6 bases each). CDR1 MNHNY and CDR2 SVGAGI come from the germline V gene (reference sequence). The CDR3 is made up of 15 amino acids. The germline V and J ends were trimmed by 7 bases and 2 bases, with 16 bases remaining between them. CDR3 residues: CASTKKGGSTDTQYF. The CDR3 region has the DNA TGTGCCAGCACTAAAAAGGGGGGATCCACAGATACGCAGTATTTT.

This sequence joins TRBV4-3 and TRBJ2-7, with 7 bases matching TRBD1. Germline CDR1 and CDR2: LGHNA and YSLEER. The CDR3 has 17 residues. Germline trimming cut 1 base from V and 2 bases from J; bases unmatched to any gene: 11. The chain's CDR3 is CASSQGEGTQGAYEQYF. CDR3 sequence (DNA): TGCGCCAGCAGCCAAGGGGAAGGGACCCAGGGGGCCTACGAGCAGTACTTC.

This clonotype was counted only a few times. V gene TRBV20-1 combines with J gene TRBJ2-3, with 10 bases aligning to TRBD2. V shed 3 bases, J shed 4 bases, and the junction held 7 bases outside the gene matches. The CDR3 runs to 15 residues. The V gene's germline CDR1 is DFQATT and CDR2 SNEGSKA (reference sequence). As DNA, the CDR3 is TGCAGTGCTAGTCCCCCTAGCGGGAGCCCAGATACGCAGTATTTT. Translating gives CSASPPSGSPDTQYF.

The chain joins TRBV12-3 or TRBV12-4 to TRBJ2-7, with D maybe TRBD2 (5 bases). Trimming took off 4 bases at V and 4 bases at J, with 11 bases between the two ends. The CDR3 totals 13 residues. The CDR3, as DNA: TGTGCCAGCAGTTCAACGGGAACTTACGAGCAGTACTTC. This sequence encodes CASSSTGTYEQYF.

The chain joins TRBV3-1 to TRBJ2-6; the D call may be TRBD1 or TRBD2 (6 bases each). This CDR3 contains 17 residues. CDR1 and CDR2 (germline): LGHDT, YNNKEL (reference sequence). Trimming cost V 1 base and J 4 bases, with 14 bases left between them. The DNA for the CDR3 is TGTGCCAGCAGCCAAGTACATGGCGGGACAGGGGCCAACGTCCTGACTTTC. Translating it yields CASSQVHGGTGANVLTF.

V is TRBV19 and J is TRBJ1-1; 9 positions match TRBD1. Trimming cost V 5 bases and J 1 base; bases outside gene matches: 2. Germline V lookup: CDR1 LNHDA, CDR2 SQIVND (reference sequence). The CDR3 loop spans 14 amino acids. The CDR3 DNA reads as TGTGCCAGTAGTGACAGGGGGAAGAACACTGAAGCTTTCTTT. Its protein product is CASSDRGKNTEAFF.